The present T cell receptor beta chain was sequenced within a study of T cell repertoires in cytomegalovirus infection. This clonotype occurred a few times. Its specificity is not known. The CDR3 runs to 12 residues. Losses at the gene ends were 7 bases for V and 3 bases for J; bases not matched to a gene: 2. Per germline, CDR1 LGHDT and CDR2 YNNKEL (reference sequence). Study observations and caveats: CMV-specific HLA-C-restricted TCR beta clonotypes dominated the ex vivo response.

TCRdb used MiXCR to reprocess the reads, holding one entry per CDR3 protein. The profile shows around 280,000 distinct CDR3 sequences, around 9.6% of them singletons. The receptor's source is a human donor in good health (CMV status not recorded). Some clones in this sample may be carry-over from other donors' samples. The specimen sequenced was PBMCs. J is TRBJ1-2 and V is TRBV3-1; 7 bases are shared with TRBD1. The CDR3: CASNGQDYGYTF. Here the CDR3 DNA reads TGTGCCAGCAACGGACAGGACTATGGCTACACCTTC.